One TCR beta chain is described in this entry. Its target is not known. After 5'RACE with constant-segment primers, TCR alpha and TCR beta cDNA libraries carrying sample barcodes and UMIs were obtained. TCRdb used MiXCR to reprocess the 5' RACE reads, holding one entry per CDR3 protein. The sample holds more than 250,000 distinct CDR3 sequences, roughly 18% seen once. This record comes from a study of T-cell memory formation after mild COVID-19. Findings and limits, study-wide: Those CD4+ clones that contracted were mainly in CM and EM (CD8+ ones in EMRA).

Germline V lookup: CDR1 DFQATT, CDR2 SNEGSKA (reference sequence). With 5 bases clipped from V and 6 bases from J, the junction kept 15 bases outside the gene matches. There are 16 residues in the CDR3. Sequenced input: PBMCs or a T cell subset sorted from them (not recorded which). V is TRBV20-1 and J is TRBJ2-7; 11 nucleotides align to TRBD2. The TCR originated in a man aged 18 to 29 who had mild COVID-19 (a few samples of this study predate the infection). Cell type and time point are not known. The CDR3 loop reads CSADFLAGGTGGEQYF. The CDR3 coding sequence is TGCAGTGCTGATTTTCTAGCGGGGGGCACCGGTGGCGAGCAGTACTTC.